Listed below are T cell receptor beta chains from one sample, sequenced in a study of blood T cell repertoires in COVID-19. The assay was immunoSEQ multiplex PCR, and TCRdb's table has in-frame clones only and misses some. The data hold more than 300,000 clones, with approximately 85% observed a single time. Sequenced material: peripheral blood. These TCRs come from a woman between 45 and 65 years old with acute or convalescent COVID-19. The CDR3 runs from the conserved cysteine through the conserved F or W. A D gene is named only where the DNA matches it firmly. Clone sizes are given selectively: once, few, many, or a class where the clone is expanded.

v_gene,abundance,d_gene,j_gene,CDR3aa,CDR3nt
TRBV10-3,NA,NA,TRBJ1-3,CAISGGGSGNTIYF,TGTGCCATCAGTGGAGGGGGATCTGGAAACACCATATATTTT
TRBV14,NA,TRBD2,TRBJ2-1,CASSHGLAGGPWSYNEQFF,TGTGCCAGCAGCCACGGACTAGCGGGAGGGCCGTGGTCCTACAATGAGCAGTTCTTC
TRBV2,NA,NA,TRBJ1-2,CASSDSQLGGYGYTF,TGTGCCAGCAGTGATTCCCAACTCGGGGGATATGGCTACACCTTC
TRBV7-9,NA,TRBD2,TRBJ2-1,CASSLGLAGSNEQFF,TGTGCCAGCAGCTTAGGACTAGCGGGAAGTAATGAGCAGTTCTTC
TRBV6-1,NA,NA,TRBJ1-4,CASSESSRGEKLFF,TGTGCCAGCAGTGAGAGCAGCCGGGGGGAAAAACTGTTTTTT
TRBV2,few,TRBD1,TRBJ1-1,CASRAYRGLRTEAFF,TGTGCCAGCAGAGCGTACAGGGGGCTGCGCACTGAAGCTTTCTTT
TRBV11-2,once,TRBD1,TRBJ1-5,CASSPRQGTAFSNQPQHF,TGTGCCAGCAGCCCTAGACAAGGGACAGCGTTTAGCAATCAGCCCCAGCATTTT
TRBV27,NA,TRBD1,TRBJ1-2,CASSPWTGDVYGYTF,TGTGCCAGCAGTCCTTGGACAGGGGACGTCTATGGCTACACCTTC
TRBV9,NA,TRBD1,TRBJ2-1,CASSVTGGSYNEQFF,TGTGCCAGCAGCGTAACAGGGGGTTCCTACAATGAGCAGTTCTTC
TRBV6-2/TRBV6-3,NA,TRBD1,TRBJ1-1,CASSHGTVEAFF,TGTGCCAGCAGTCATGGGACAGTTGAAGCTTTCTTT
TRBV4-1,NA,NA,TRBJ2-5,CASSQAPGDSSLLGTQYF,TGCGCCAGCAGCCAAGCCCCCGGAGACAGTTCCCTATTGGGGACCCAGTACTTC
TRBV15,NA,NA,TRBJ1-5,CATSRDFVYSNQPQHF,TGTGCCACCAGCAGAGATTTTGTATATAGCAATCAGCCCCAGCATTTT
TRBV6-2/TRBV6-3,NA,TRBD1,TRBJ1-1,CASSYAGTDTEAFF,TGTGCCAGCAGTTACGCCGGGACAGACACTGAAGCTTTCTTT
TRBV2,NA,TRBD2,TRBJ2-7,CASSRAGGSYEQYF,TGTGCCAGCAGCCGAGCGGGAGGTTCCTACGAGCAGTACTTC
TRBV11-2,few,NA,TRBJ1-4,CASSLRGRRTTNEKLFF,TGTGCCAGCAGCTTGCGGGGGAGGAGGACAACTAATGAAAAACTGTTTTTT
TRBV5-1,NA,NA,TRBJ2-1,CASSMPGGPGNEQFF,TGCGCCAGCAGCATGCCCGGAGGTCCCGGCAATGAGCAGTTCTTC
TRBV19,NA,TRBD1,TRBJ2-2,CASRRGPETGELFF,TGTGCCAGTAGGAGGGGGCCGGAAACCGGGGAGCTGTTTTTT
TRBV18,NA,NA,TRBJ2-3,CASSPNSFLTDTQYF,TGTGCCAGCTCACCGAACAGCTTTCTCACAGATACGCAGTATTTT
TRBV5-1,once,NA,TRBJ2-3,CASSLGGLLFGDTQYF,TGCGCCAGCAGCTTGGGGGGGCTTCTTTTCGGAGATACGCAGTATTTT
TRBV28,NA,TRBD2,TRBJ2-2,CASSLWGLAGNTGELFF,TGTGCCAGCAGTTTATGGGGACTAGCGGGGAACACCGGGGAGCTGTTTTTT
TRBV7-3,NA,NA,TRBJ2-2,CASSFNLGATGELFF,TGTGCCAGCAGCTTTAACCTGGGGGCAACCGGGGAGCTGTTTTTT
TRBV7-8,NA,NA,TRBJ1-5,CASSLAGFQPQHF,TGTGCCAGCAGCTTAGCCGGGTTTCAGCCCCAGCATTTT
TRBV27,NA,TRBD1,TRBJ1-2,CASSRYPGQETKGYGYTF,TGTGCCAGCAGTAGATATCCGGGACAGGAAACAAAGGGGTATGGCTACACCTTC
TRBV9,NA,TRBD1,TRBJ2-5,CASSPRQGRAETQYF,TGTGCCAGCAGCCCGAGACAGGGTCGGGCAGAGACCCAGTACTTC
TRBV7-3,NA,NA,TRBJ2-7,CASSLQGYNEQYF,TGTGCCAGCAGCTTACAGGGCTACAACGAGCAGTACTTC
TRBV27,NA,NA,TRBJ2-7,CASSWGPTYEQYF,TGTGCCAGCAGTTGGGGGCCTACCTACGAGCAGTACTTC
TRBV6-2/TRBV6-3,once,NA,TRBJ1-2,CASSYTDSRTGGYTF,TGTGCCAGCAGTTACACGGACAGTCGAACTGGGGGCTACACCTTC
TRBV7-2,NA,NA,TRBJ1-1,CASSLGRETEAFF,TGTGCCAGCAGCCTTGGACGGGAGACTGAAGCTTTCTTT
TRBV5-1,NA,TRBD1,TRBJ2-7,CASSSGTGNYEQYF,TGCGCCAGCAGTTCCGGGACAGGGAACTACGAGCAGTACTTC
TRBV6-5,NA,NA,TRBJ1-2,CASRDGGRRGYTF,TGTGCCAGCAGGGACGGGGGGCGCAGAGGCTACACCTTC
TRBV13,once,TRBD2,TRBJ2-1,CASSLAGGDVDEQFF,TGTGCCAGCAGCTTAGCGGGAGGGGATGTGGATGAGCAGTTCTTC
TRBV10-3,NA,TRBD1,TRBJ1-4,CAIRGDRGEKLFF,TGTGCCATCAGGGGAGACAGGGGGGAAAAACTGTTTTTT
TRBV7-9,NA,NA,TRBJ2-3,CASSLAGVDTQYF,TGTGCCAGCAGCTTAGCGGGAGTGGATACGCAGTATTTT
TRBV15,NA,NA,TRBJ1-1,CATSRDQVNTEAFF,TGTGCCACCAGCAGAGATCAGGTGAACACTGAAGCTTTCTTT
TRBV27,few,TRBD2,TRBJ2-4,CASSLAGGPSIAKNIQYF,TGTGCCAGCAGTTTAGCGGGAGGGCCCTCGATTGCCAAAAACATTCAGTACTTC
TRBV5-1,NA,TRBD1,TRBJ1-6,CASSFQGADSPLHF,TGCGCCAGCAGCTTTCAGGGGGCCGATTCACCCCTCCACTTT
TRBV19,NA,TRBD1,TRBJ2-3,CASRQGQGASDTQYF,TGTGCCAGTAGGCAAGGACAGGGGGCTTCTGATACGCAGTATTTT
TRBV27,NA,NA,TRBJ1-2,CASSLSSVSRYTF,TGTGCCAGCAGTTTATCGAGTGTCTCGCGCTACACCTTC
TRBV24-1,NA,NA,TRBJ1-1,CASQGMNTEAFF,TGTGCCTCCCAGGGGATGAACACTGAAGCTTTCTTT
TRBV27,NA,TRBD1,TRBJ2-1,CASSLGQGRIYNEQFF,TGTGCCAGCAGTTTAGGACAGGGGAGGATTTACAATGAGCAGTTCTTC
TRBV7-2,NA,TRBD1,TRBJ1-2,CASRTGTGGPYGYTF,TGTGCCAGCAGAACCGGGACAGGGGGACCCTATGGCTACACCTTC
TRBV6-6,NA,TRBD1,TRBJ2-7,CASTGQGYEQYF,TGTGCCAGCACCGGACAGGGCTACGAGCAGTACTTC
TRBV18,few,TRBD2,TRBJ2-5,CASSPGRDRTETQYF,TGTGCCAGCTCACCAGGGAGGGACCGTACAGAGACCCAGTACTTC
TRBV6-5,NA,TRBD1,TRBJ1-5,CASSLRQGDYQPQHF,TGTGCCAGCAGCCTACGACAGGGGGATTATCAGCCCCAGCATTTT
TRBV28,NA,NA,TRBJ2-1,CASSFGTSSRLSYNEQFF,TGTGCCAGCAGTTTCGGGACTTCGTCGAGACTATCCTACAATGAGCAGTTCTTC
TRBV5-6,NA,TRBD2,TRBJ2-1,CASSFGPGWDYGFDEQFF,TGTGCCAGCAGCTTCGGACCTGGGTGGGACTACGGCTTCGATGAGCAGTTCTTC
TRBV5-1,NA,TRBD2,TRBJ2-2,CASSLAGNGRAVGELFF,TGCGCCAGCAGCTTGGCCGGCAACGGGAGGGCCGTCGGGGAGCTGTTTTTT
TRBV19,few,TRBD1,TRBJ1-1,CASSPQGDTEAFF,TGTGCCAGTAGCCCACAGGGGGACACTGAAGCTTTCTTT
TRBV25-1,few,TRBD1,TRBJ1-2,CASTQTGRDYGYTF,TGTGCCAGCACTCAGACAGGGCGGGACTATGGCTACACCTTC
TRBV24-1,NA,NA,TRBJ2-3,CATSDPHPRVGTDTQYF,TGTGCCACCAGTGATCCACATCCCCGGGTTGGCACAGATACGCAGTATTTT